This is a list of T cell receptor beta chains from one sample in a study of cytomegalovirus exposure and HLA in healthy donors. The assay was immunoSEQ multiplex PCR, and TCRdb's table has in-frame clones only and misses some. The repertoire has 120,000 or so clones, more than 70% of them found once; the top ten carry roughly 2.9%. Sequenced input: PBMCs. These receptors were obtained from a woman aged 55-69 years in good health and CMV-seropositive. Each CDR3 is given with its conserved first and last residue. A D gene is named only where the DNA matches it firmly. The size field is filled for only some rows; it gives once, few, many or a size class.

V: TRBV7-2
size: -
D: -
J: TRBJ1-3
CDR3: CASGGEASSGNTIYF
DNA: TGTGCCAGTGGGGGCGAGGCTAGCTCTGGAAACACCATATATTTT

V: TRBV9
size: -
D: -
J: TRBJ2-1
CDR3: CASSVLSRSSYNEQFF
DNA: TGTGCCAGCAGCGTATTATCGAGGAGCTCCTACAATGAGCAGTTCTTC

V: TRBV7-8
size: -
D: -
J: TRBJ1-2
CDR3: CASSEGRGFYGYTF
DNA: TGTGCCAGCAGCGAGGGCAGGGGATTTTATGGCTACACCTTC

V: TRBV7-6
size: -
D: TRBD2
J: TRBJ2-3
CDR3: CASSFTSGVRDTQYF
DNA: TGTGCCAGCAGCTTTACTAGCGGGGTGAGAGATACGCAGTATTTT

V: TRBV5-1
size: -
D: TRBD1
J: TRBJ2-5
CDR3: CASSRRQGTETQYF
DNA: TGCGCCAGCAGCCGGAGACAGGGCACAGAGACCCAGTACTTC

V: TRBV28
size: -
D: TRBD1
J: TRBJ1-2
CDR3: CASSLDRVDYGYTF
DNA: TGTGCCAGCAGTTTGGACAGGGTGGACTATGGCTACACCTTC

V: TRBV29-1
size: many
D: -
J: TRBJ2-1
CDR3: CSVEGKRRNNEQFF
DNA: TGCAGCGTTGAAGGTAAACGGAGGAACAATGAGCAGTTCTTC

V: TRBV19
size: -
D: TRBD2
J: TRBJ2-5
CDR3: CASGTSGTQETQYF
DNA: TGTGCCAGCGGGACTAGCGGGACACAAGAGACCCAGTACTTC

V: TRBV29-1
size: -
D: TRBD1
J: TRBJ2-5
CDR3: CSVNTGGETQYF
DNA: TGCAGCGTTAATACAGGGGGAGAGACCCAGTACTTC

V: TRBV28
size: once
D: TRBD1
J: TRBJ1-5
CDR3: CASSQAPGQTHQPQHF
DNA: TGTGCCAGCAGCCAAGCCCCGGGACAGACTCATCAGCCCCAGCATTTT

V: TRBV5-1
size: -
D: -
J: TRBJ2-7
CDR3: CASRLGVGVGYEQYF
DNA: TGCGCCAGCAGGCTTGGCGTTGGCGTCGGGTACGAGCAGTACTTC

V: TRBV2
size: -
D: TRBD2
J: TRBJ2-2
CDR3: CASSDPAGTSGSITGELFF
DNA: TGTGCCAGCAGTGACCCTGCCGGGACTAGCGGGAGTATCACCGGGGAGCTGTTTTTT

V: TRBV7-9
size: once
D: TRBD1
J: TRBJ1-3
CDR3: CASSLQGARTIYF
DNA: TGTGCCAGCAGCTTACAGGGGGCTAGGACCATATATTTT

V: TRBV30
size: -
D: TRBD2
J: TRBJ2-1
CDR3: CALRTSGYTYNEQFF
DNA: TGTGCCTTAAGGACTAGCGGGTATACCTACAATGAGCAGTTCTTC

V: TRBV7-9
size: -
D: -
J: TRBJ1-1
CDR3: CASSSPGHQKAFF
DNA: TGTGCCAGCAGCTCCCCGGGACACCAAAAAGCTTTCTTT

V: TRBV27
size: few
D: TRBD2
J: TRBJ2-1
CDR3: CASSFSAGRNEQFF
DNA: TGTGCCAGCAGTTTTTCAGCGGGACGCAATGAGCAGTTCTTC

V: TRBV6-5
size: -
D: TRBD2
J: TRBJ2-5
CDR3: CASSRLAGGETQYF
DNA: TGTGCCAGCAGTCGACTAGCGGGAGGAGAGACCCAGTACTTC

V: TRBV9
size: -
D: TRBD1
J: TRBJ2-5
CDR3: CASSVGGQGLETQYF
DNA: TGTGCCAGCAGCGTAGGGGGACAGGGTTTAGAGACCCAGTACTTC

V: TRBV27
size: -
D: -
J: TRBJ2-7
CDR3: CASTSRGRGAKDYEQYF
DNA: TGTGCCAGCACCTCCCGAGGTCGGGGGGCGAAGGATTACGAGCAGTACTTC

V: TRBV7-8
size: -
D: TRBD2
J: TRBJ2-1
CDR3: CASSDRLAVANEQFF
DNA: TGTGCCAGCTCGGACCGACTAGCGGTGGCCAATGAGCAGTTCTTC

V: TRBV6-1
size: -
D: TRBD1
J: TRBJ1-1
CDR3: CASSWGQGAGTEAFF
DNA: TGTGCCAGTTCCTGGGGACAGGGGGCAGGGACTGAAGCTTTCTTT

V: TRBV9
size: -
D: -
J: TRBJ2-5
CDR3: CASSASEGLLQETQYF
DNA: TGTGCCAGCAGCGCTTCTGAGGGACTCCTACAAGAGACCCAGTACTTC

V: TRBV19
size: few
D: -
J: TRBJ1-4
CDR3: CASSIDRTSRYIVTNEKLFF
DNA: TGTGCCAGTAGTATAGATCGGACAAGTAGATATATCGTGACTAATGAAAAACTGTTTTTT

V: TRBV7-9
size: few
D: -
J: TRBJ1-1
CDR3: CASSLGQGREAFF
DNA: TGTGCCAGCAGCTTAGGTCAGGGGCGTGAAGCTTTCTTT

V: TRBV11-1
size: once
D: -
J: TRBJ2-2
CDR3: CASNTPAGSQNTGELFF
DNA: TGTGCCAGCAACACCCCGGCGGGGTCCCAGAACACCGGGGAGCTGTTTTTT

V: TRBV4-2
size: -
D: TRBD2
J: TRBJ2-7
CDR3: CASSQGGLAASEQYF
DNA: TGTGCCAGCAGCCAAGGGGGACTAGCAGCTAGCGAGCAGTACTTC

V: TRBV6-1
size: -
D: TRBD1
J: TRBJ2-7
CDR3: CASSRTGSHEQYF
DNA: TGTGCCAGCAGTCGGACAGGATCCCACGAGCAGTACTTC

V: TRBV25-1
size: -
D: TRBD2
J: TRBJ2-1
CDR3: CASSGYLGLAGGNEQFF
DNA: TGTGCCAGCAGTGGGTACCTTGGACTAGCGGGAGGTAATGAGCAGTTCTTC

V: TRBV27
size: -
D: TRBD1
J: TRBJ1-4
CDR3: CASSFLPGQGEEKLFF
DNA: TGTGCCAGCAGTTTTTTACCGGGACAGGGAGAAGAAAAACTGTTTTTT

V: TRBV9
size: -
D: -
J: TRBJ2-1
CDR3: CASSVVGLGNNEQFF
DNA: TGTGCCAGCAGCGTAGTCGGACTGGGGAACAATGAGCAGTTCTTC

V: TRBV7-7
size: -
D: TRBD2
J: TRBJ2-1
CDR3: CASSFAGADEQFF
DNA: TGTGCTAGCAGCTTCGCGGGAGCTGATGAGCAGTTCTTC

V: TRBV6-1
size: once
D: TRBD1
J: TRBJ1-2
CDR3: CASSGQGFGYGYTF
DNA: TGTGCCAGCAGTGGACAGGGGTTCGGCTATGGCTACACCTTC

V: TRBV7-9
size: once
D: TRBD1
J: TRBJ1-4
CDR3: CASSLKVTGQGNKLFF
DNA: TGTGCCAGCAGCTTAAAGGTGACGGGACAGGGAAATAAACTGTTTTTT

V: TRBV6-5
size: -
D: -
J: TRBJ1-1
CDR3: CASSYSGAGLTEAFF
DNA: TGTGCCAGCAGTTACTCAGGGGCGGGGTTGACTGAAGCTTTCTTT

V: TRBV18
size: -
D: TRBD1
J: TRBJ2-7
CDR3: CASSPQTGDYEQYF
DNA: TGTGCCAGCTCACCTCAGACAGGGGACTACGAGCAGTACTTC

V: TRBV27
size: once
D: TRBD1
J: TRBJ1-2
CDR3: CASSINRGPRYGYTF
DNA: TGTGCCAGCAGTATAAACAGGGGCCCACGCTATGGCTACACCTTC

V: TRBV28
size: -
D: TRBD1
J: TRBJ1-1
CDR3: CASPGTGMNTEAFF
DNA: TGTGCCAGCCCTGGGACAGGAATGAACACTGAAGCTTTCTTT

V: TRBV10-3
size: once
D: TRBD1
J: TRBJ2-7
CDR3: CATVTGTVSYEQYF
DNA: TGTGCCACAGTAACCGGGACAGTCTCCTACGAGCAGTACTTC

V: TRBV5-4
size: once
D: TRBD2
J: TRBJ2-1
CDR3: CASSSGLAGAFNEQFF
DNA: TGTGCCAGCAGTTCGGGACTAGCGGGAGCCTTCAATGAGCAGTTCTTC

V: TRBV2
size: once
D: TRBD2
J: TRBJ2-7
CDR3: CASSREASYEQYF
DNA: TGTGCCAGCTCGCGGGAGGCCTCCTACGAGCAGTACTTC

V: TRBV6-5
size: few
D: -
J: TRBJ1-1
CDR3: CASSSRGNTEAFF
DNA: TGTGCCAGCAGTTCCAGGGGGAACACTGAAGCTTTCTTT

V: TRBV18
size: -
D: -
J: TRBJ2-5
CDR3: CASSRGEETQYF
DNA: TGTGCCAGCTCACGGGGAGAAGAGACCCAGTACTTC

V: TRBV19
size: once
D: -
J: TRBJ2-1
CDR3: CASSQTSLQSEQFF
DNA: TGTGCCAGTAGTCAGACTAGTCTTCAGTCTGAGCAGTTCTTC

V: TRBV4-1
size: -
D: -
J: TRBJ2-7
CDR3: CASSQNQGLPLEQYF
DNA: TGCGCCAGCAGCCAAAATCAGGGGCTCCCTTTGGAGCAGTACTTC

V: TRBV9
size: -
D: -
J: TRBJ1-3
CDR3: CASSVGAAIGSGNTIYF
DNA: TGTGCCAGCAGCGTGGGGGCAGCGATAGGCTCTGGAAACACCATATATTTT

V: TRBV29-1
size: few
D: TRBD1
J: TRBJ1-1
CDR3: CSGNPGQGDTEAFF
DNA: TGCAGCGGAAACCCGGGACAGGGTGACACTGAAGCTTTCTTT

V: TRBV7-3
size: -
D: TRBD2
J: TRBJ2-7
CDR3: CASSPGLAGVREQYF
DNA: TGTGCCAGCAGCCCCGGTCTAGCGGGCGTCCGCGAGCAGTACTTC

V: TRBV28
size: -
D: -
J: TRBJ1-1
CDR3: CASSRAGTSGTEAFF
DNA: TGTGCCAGCAGCCGGGCCGGGACATCGGGCACTGAAGCTTTCTTT

V: TRBV23-1
size: -
D: -
J: TRBJ1-4
CDR3: CASSHLGSSNEKLFF
DNA: TGCGCCAGCAGTCACCTGGGCAGTTCTAATGAAAAACTGTTTTTT

V: TRBV29-1
size: -
D: -
J: TRBJ1-2
CDR3: CSVDLTGSYGYTF
DNA: TGCAGCGTTGACCTGACAGGAAGCTATGGCTACACCTTC

V: TRBV2
size: -
D: -
J: TRBJ1-2
CDR3: CARRHQTFSYGYTF
DNA: TGTGCCAGGAGACACCAAACCTTCAGCTATGGCTACACCTTC

V: TRBV4-2
size: -
D: TRBD1
J: TRBJ2-5
CDR3: CASSDSRTGRETQYF
DNA: TGTGCCAGCAGCGATTCTCGGACAGGGAGGGAGACCCAGTACTTC

V: TRBV10-3
size: -
D: TRBD1
J: TRBJ1-1
CDR3: CAISGTGTEAFF
DNA: TGTGCCATCAGTGGGACAGGCACTGAAGCTTTCTTT

V: TRBV5-1
size: -
D: -
J: TRBJ2-5
CDR3: CASSLTNEETQYF
DNA: TGCGCCAGCAGCTTGACCAACGAGGAGACCCAGTACTTC

V: TRBV5-4
size: -
D: TRBD2
J: TRBJ2-5
CDR3: CASGRSGSQETQYF
DNA: TGTGCCAGCGGACGTAGCGGGTCCCAAGAGACCCAGTACTTC

V: TRBV18
size: -
D: TRBD1
J: TRBJ1-1
CDR3: CASSLTTGGDTEAFF
DNA: TGTGCCAGCTCACTCACTACAGGGGGCGATACTGAAGCTTTCTTT

V: TRBV14
size: -
D: TRBD2
J: TRBJ2-1
CDR3: CASSQTLAAIYNEQFF
DNA: TGTGCCAGCAGCCAAACCCTAGCGGCTATTTACAATGAGCAGTTCTTC

V: TRBV10-3
size: -
D: TRBD1
J: TRBJ2-7
CDR3: CAISESTPGQGGHEQYF
DNA: TGTGCCATCAGTGAGTCTACTCCGGGACAGGGGGGGCACGAGCAGTACTTC

V: TRBV5-1
size: -
D: -
J: TRBJ2-3
CDR3: CASSLGDGWYDPSQYF
DNA: TGCGCCAGCAGTCTAGGCGACGGGTGGTACGACCCTTCACAGTATTTT